These 20 T cell receptor beta chains were all obtained from the same sample, sequenced in a study of CD8 T cells in Susac syndrome. Random hexamers were used to reverse transcribe the RNA input (about 0.45 to 1 ug). One entry per CDR3 protein, called by TCRdb with MiXCR from the immunoSEQ multiplex PCR reads. The data contain about 140,000 distinct CDR3 sequences, about 95% of them singletons. Sequencing was carried out using CD4+ T cells from PBMCs. Source of these receptors: a human donor with multiple sclerosis.

The chain has TRBV12-3 or TRBV12-4 and TRBJ2-3, with TRBD2 identical over 7 bases. The length of the CDR3 is 16 residues. With V trimmed by 6 bases and J by 6 bases, 15 bases remained unmatched. CDR3 region: CASSRRTSSRADTQYF. CDR3 in DNA: TGTGCCAGCAGCCGGAGGACTAGTTCCCGGGCCGATACGCAGTATTTT.

CDR3 nucleotide sequence: TGCAGCGTTCAAGGCAGGGTGAGCGGCACTGAAGCTTTCTTT. Translating gives CSVQGRVSGTEAFF. This chain links TRBV29-1 with TRBJ1-1, with D tentatively TRBD1 (5 bases). The CDR3 spans 14 residues. Trimming left V 5 bases short and J 4 bases short, with 17 bases between. Germline-derived CDR1 and CDR2 are SQVTM and ANQGSEA.

This chain joins TRBV30 and TRBJ2-1; maybe TRBD1 (5 bases). Trimming took off 1 base at V and 1 base at J, with 11 bases between the two ends. This CDR3 comprises 15 residues. Germline-derived CDR1 and CDR2 are GTSNPN and SVGIG (reference sequence). The CDR3 spells CAWSGAGRSYNEQFF. In DNA form, the CDR3 reads TGTGCCTGGAGTGGCGCAGGGCGGTCCTACAATGAGCAGTTCTTC.

CDR3: CASSQFKTSGQFF. The CDR3 region has the DNA TGTGCCAGCAGCCAATTCAAGACTAGCGGGCAGTTCTTC. The chain couples TRBV3-1 to TRBJ2-1; TRBD2 agrees at 9 bases. The J segment lost 12 bases and the V segment lost 2 bases, leaving 5 bases of the junction unmatched. The CDR3 length is 13 residues. CDR1 is LGHDT and CDR2 is YNNKEL in the germline V gene (reference sequence).

The chain couples TRBV14 to TRBJ2-7; D might be TRBD1 (6 bases). The germline V gene encodes CDR1 SGHDN and CDR2 FVKESK. This CDR3 region has 16 residues. V lost 5 bases, J lost 7 bases, and 24 bases lay in between. CDR3 in amino acids: CASSSRTGTRGTEQYF. The CDR3 nucleotides are TGTGCCAGCAGCTCGCGTACCGGGACAAGGGGAACAGAGCAGTACTTC.

This clonotype was seen once. The CDR3 DNA reads TGTGCCAGCAGTCGGGCCTCAGCTAACTATGGCTACACCTTC. Its translation: CASSRASANYGYTF. V and J are TRBV28 and TRBJ1-2, with D unclear. V lost 5 bases and J lost 0, with 10 bases in between. This CDR3 region has 14 residues. Germline lookup yields CDR1 MDHEN and CDR2 SYDVKM.

The chain has TRBV28 and TRBJ2-1; 9 nucleotides align to TRBD1. Trimming took 11 bases from V and 7 from J; bases not matched to a gene: 12. The germline V gene encodes CDR1 MDHEN and CDR2 SYDVKM. The CDR3 is 14 residues long. The CDR3 DNA is TGTGCCTCCAGAAACTGGGACAGGGAGAATGAGCAGTTCTTC. Protein sequence: CASRNWDRENEQFF.

The V gene is TRBV12-3 or TRBV12-4, the J gene TRBJ2-6; D not certain. CDR3 length: 14 residues. V was pared by 3 bases and J by 2 bases, with 5 bases between. CDR3 sequence: CASSFSTGANVLTF. The CDR3 coding sequence is TGTGCCAGCAGTTTTTCAACTGGGGCCAACGTCCTGACTTTC.

The V call is TRBV29-1, the J call TRBJ1-3; the D is unclear. The CDR3 is 14 residues long. Germline V gene lookup returns CDR1 SQVTM and CDR2 ANQGSEA. The V and J ends lost 4 bases and 2 bases respectively, with 12 bases between them. The CDR3: CSVVFSVPGNTIYF. The CDR3 nucleotides read TGCAGCGTTGTTTTCAGCGTCCCTGGAAACACCATATATTTT. Full variable domain (rest looked up from reference TRBV29-1 and TRBJ1-3): SAVISQKPSRDICQRGTSLTIQCQVDSQVTMMFWYRQQPGQSLTLIATANQGSEATYESGFVIDKFPISRPNLTFSTLTVSNMSPEDSSIYLCSVVFSVPGNTIYFGEGSWLTVV.

V usage is TRBV18 and J usage is TRBJ2-7; perhaps TRBD2 as D (5 bases). The germline V and J ends were trimmed by 5 bases and 2 bases, with 19 bases remaining between them. CDR1 KGHSH and CDR2 LQKENI come from the germline V gene. CDR3 length equals 16 residues. The CDR3 bases are TGTGCCAGCTCAACCTTAGCGTCGCGAAGAACCTACGAGCAGTACTTC. Translating gives CASSTLASRRTYEQYF.

The chain is built from TRBV24-1 and TRBJ2-7; D may be TRBD2 (5 bases). The CDR3 contains 14 residues. V was shortened by 3 bases and J by 5 bases, with 13 bases between the two germline ends. In germline, CDR1 is KGHDR, CDR2 SFDVKD. CDR3 DNA: TGTGCCACCAGTGATGCCGGGATCGGGGACGAGCAGTACTTC. Its translation: CATSDAGIGDEQYF.

The CDR3 loop reads CSVSRGGGEQFF. The CDR3 DNA is TGCAGCGTTTCACGAGGGGGGGGCGAGCAGTTCTTC. This chain connects TRBV29-1 to TRBJ2-1; TRBD2 might be the D (7 bases). Trimming took 5 bases from V and 10 from J, leaving 15 bases between them. Per the germline V gene, CDR1 is SQVTM and CDR2 is ANQGSEA. The CDR3 spans 12 residues.

This chain links TRBV29-1 with TRBJ1-1, with TRBD1 matching over 7 bases. The CDR3 extends over 13 amino acids. The V gene's germline CDR1 is SQVTM and CDR2 ANQGSEA. Trimming removed 7 bases from V and 4 bases from J; junction bases left unmatched: 9. The CDR3 reads CSGSQQGITEAFF. CDR3 DNA: TGCAGCGGAAGTCAACAGGGGATCACTGAAGCTTTCTTT.

The chain joins TRBV27 to TRBJ2-1; D unresolved. V lost 0 bases, J lost 14 bases, and 14 bases lay in between. This CDR3 has 13 amino acids. Germline V gene data show CDR1 as MNHEY and CDR2 as SMNVEV (reference sequence). The DNA of the CDR3 is TGTGCCAGCAGTTTATCCCACGACGAGCCGGAGTTCTTC. This encodes CASSLSHDEPEFF.

The chain recombines TRBV28 with TRBJ1-2; no firm D call. Trimming removed 6 bases at V and 5 bases at J, with 10 bases between. The CDR3 sequence is 12 residues long. Germline-derived CDR1 and CDR2 are MDHEN and SYDVKM. In DNA, the CDR3 is TGTGCCAGCAGGGACGCAAATTATGGCTACACCTTC. Its protein product is CASRDANYGYTF.

This sequence joins TRBV27 and TRBJ1-6; D unresolved. Germline CDR1 reads MNHEY; CDR2 reads SMNVEV (reference sequence). V dropped 2 bases and J dropped 5 bases, with 7 bases sitting between them. CDR3 length: 14 amino acids. The CDR3 loop is CASSLQVDNSPLHF. The CDR3 DNA follows: TGTGCCAGCAGTTTACAGGTAGATAATTCACCCCTCCACTTT.

V usage is TRBV9 and J usage is TRBJ2-7; D is possibly TRBD2 (6 bases). The ends were cut back, 0 bases at V and 3 bases at J, with 16 bases in the middle. Germline lookup yields CDR1 SGDLS and CDR2 YYNGEE. There are 16 residues in the CDR3. This CDR3 reads CASSVEDGRKDYEQYF. Here the CDR3 DNA reads TGTGCCAGCAGCGTAGAAGACGGGAGAAAGGACTACGAGCAGTACTTC.

The chain is built from TRBV20-1 and TRBJ1-2, with D uncertain. Per the germline V gene, CDR1 is DFQATT and CDR2 is SNEGSKA (reference sequence). The V gene lost 0 bases and the J gene lost 2 bases, with 10 bases spanning the gap. This CDR3 comprises 14 residues. The CDR3 sequence: CSARDPVSNYGYTF. The CDR3 DNA follows: TGCAGTGCTAGAGATCCCGTCAGCAACTATGGCTACACCTTC.

The J gene is TRBJ1-1, the V gene TRBV12-3 or TRBV12-4; 7 bases align to TRBD1. J lost 6 bases, V lost 10 bases, and 8 bases had no gene match. The CDR3 has 12 residues. The CDR3 DNA follows: TGTGCCATCGACAGGGTCCGATCTGAAGCTTTCTTT. It encodes CAIDRVRSEAFF.

This chain connects TRBV28 to TRBJ1-1; TRBD1 matches at 8 bases. This CDR3 region has 15 residues. J lost 1 base, V lost 5 bases, and 6 bases had no gene match. Germline V gene data show CDR1 as MDHEN and CDR2 as SYDVKM. This CDR3 is CASSARQGKNTEAFF. The CDR3 nucleotides are TGTGCCAGCAGTGCCCGACAGGGGAAGAACACTGAAGCTTTCTTT.